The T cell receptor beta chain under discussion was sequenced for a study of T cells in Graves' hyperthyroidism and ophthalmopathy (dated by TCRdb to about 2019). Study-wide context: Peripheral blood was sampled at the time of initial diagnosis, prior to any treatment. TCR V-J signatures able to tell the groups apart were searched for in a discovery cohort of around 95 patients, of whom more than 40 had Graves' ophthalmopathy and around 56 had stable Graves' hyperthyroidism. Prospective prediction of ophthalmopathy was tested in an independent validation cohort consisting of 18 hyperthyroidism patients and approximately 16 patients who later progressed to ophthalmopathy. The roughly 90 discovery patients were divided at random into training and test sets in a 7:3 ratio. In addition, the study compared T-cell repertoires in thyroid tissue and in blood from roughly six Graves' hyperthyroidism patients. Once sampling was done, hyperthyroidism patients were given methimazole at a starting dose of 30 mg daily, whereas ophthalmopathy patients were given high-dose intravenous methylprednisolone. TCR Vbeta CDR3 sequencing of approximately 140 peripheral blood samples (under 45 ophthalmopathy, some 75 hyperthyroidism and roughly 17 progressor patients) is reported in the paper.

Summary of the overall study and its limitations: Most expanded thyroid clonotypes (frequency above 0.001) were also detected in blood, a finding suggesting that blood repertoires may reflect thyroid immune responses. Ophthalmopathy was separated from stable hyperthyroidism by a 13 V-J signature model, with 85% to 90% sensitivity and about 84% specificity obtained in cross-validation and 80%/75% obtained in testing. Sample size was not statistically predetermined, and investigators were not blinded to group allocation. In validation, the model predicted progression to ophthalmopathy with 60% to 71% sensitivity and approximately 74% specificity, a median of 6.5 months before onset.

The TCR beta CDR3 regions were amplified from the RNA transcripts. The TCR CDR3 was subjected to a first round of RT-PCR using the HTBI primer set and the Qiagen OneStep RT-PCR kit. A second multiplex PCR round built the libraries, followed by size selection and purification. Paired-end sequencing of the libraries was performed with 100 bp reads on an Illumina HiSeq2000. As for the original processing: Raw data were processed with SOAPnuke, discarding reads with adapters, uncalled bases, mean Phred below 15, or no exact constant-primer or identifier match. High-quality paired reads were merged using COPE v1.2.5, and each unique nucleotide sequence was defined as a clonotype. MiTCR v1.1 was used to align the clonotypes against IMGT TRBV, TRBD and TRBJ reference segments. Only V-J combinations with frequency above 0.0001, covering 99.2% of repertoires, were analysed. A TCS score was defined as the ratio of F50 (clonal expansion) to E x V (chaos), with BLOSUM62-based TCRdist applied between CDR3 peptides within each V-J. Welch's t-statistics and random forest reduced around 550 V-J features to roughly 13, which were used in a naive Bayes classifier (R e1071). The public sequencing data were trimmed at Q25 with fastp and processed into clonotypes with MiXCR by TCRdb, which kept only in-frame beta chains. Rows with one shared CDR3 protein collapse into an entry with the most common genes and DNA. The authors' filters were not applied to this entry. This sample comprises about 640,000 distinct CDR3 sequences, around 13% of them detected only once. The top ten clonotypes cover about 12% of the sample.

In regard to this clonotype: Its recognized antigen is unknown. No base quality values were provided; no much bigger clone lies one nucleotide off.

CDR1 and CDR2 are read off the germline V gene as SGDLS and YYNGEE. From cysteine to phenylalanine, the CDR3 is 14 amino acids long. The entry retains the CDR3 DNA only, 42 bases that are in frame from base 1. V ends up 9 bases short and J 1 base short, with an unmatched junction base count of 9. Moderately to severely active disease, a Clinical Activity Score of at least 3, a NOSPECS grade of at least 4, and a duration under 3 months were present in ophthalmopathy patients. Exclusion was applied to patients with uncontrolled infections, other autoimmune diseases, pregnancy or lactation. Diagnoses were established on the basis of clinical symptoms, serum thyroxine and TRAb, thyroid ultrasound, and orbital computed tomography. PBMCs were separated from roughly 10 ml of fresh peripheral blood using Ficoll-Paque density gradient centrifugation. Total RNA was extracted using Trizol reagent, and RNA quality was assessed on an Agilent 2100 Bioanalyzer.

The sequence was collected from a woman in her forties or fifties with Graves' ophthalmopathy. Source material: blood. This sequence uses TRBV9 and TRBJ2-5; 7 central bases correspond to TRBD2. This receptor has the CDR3 CATPLRGSQETQYF. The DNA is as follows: TGTGCCACCCCACTACGCGGGAGCCAAGAGACCCAGTACTTC. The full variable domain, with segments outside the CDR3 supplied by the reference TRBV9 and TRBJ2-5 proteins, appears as DSGVTQTPKHLITATGQRVTLRCSPRSGDLSVYWYQQSLDQGLQFLIQYYNGEERAKGNILERFSAQQFPDLHSELNLSSLELGDSALYFCATPLRGSQETQYFGPGTRLLVL.